Shown below are 32 T cell receptor beta chains from a single sample sequenced in a study of blood T cell repertoires in COVID-19. Using immunoSEQ multiplex PCR, the repertoire was profiled, and TCRdb retains in-frame clones only, with some absent. The repertoire consists of 210,000 or so clones, with 70% to 90% occurring once and the leading ten covering 11%. The sequenced sample consisted of PBMCs or T cells enriched from blood (not recorded which). The source is a man aged 25-45 years who had recovered from COVID-19.

The rearrangement links TRBV28 to TRBJ2-3; D ambiguous. The germline CDR1 and CDR2 sequences are MDHEN and SYDVKM. V dropped 10 bases and J dropped 1 base, with 9 bases sitting between them. There are 12 residues in the CDR3. Written as DNA, the CDR3 is TGTGCCATCGAGAGAGGCACAGATACGCAGTATTTT. It specifies CAIERGTDTQYF.

The gene calls are TRBV2 and TRBJ2-7, with a possible D match to TRBD1 (5 bases). CDR3 length: 15 amino acids. Germline assignment: CDR1 SNHLY and CDR2 FYNNEI. The ends were cut back, 7 bases at V and 0 bases at J, with 16 bases in the middle. The CDR3 DNA reads TGTGCCAGCACCCTCACAGGCCGTAGCTCCTACGAGCAGTACTTC. Translating gives CASTLTGRSSYEQYF. Variable domain in full (rest from reference TRBV2 and TRBJ2-7): EPEVTQTPSHQVTQMGQEVILRCVPISNHLYFYWYRQILGQKVEFLVSFYNNEISEKSEIFDDQFSVERPDGSNFTLKIRSTKLEDSAMYFCASTLTGRSSYEQYFGPGTRLTVT.

CDR3 coding DNA: TGTGCCAGCAGCCAAGCCGGAGATGGATTTAGTCAGCCCCAGCATTTT. Its protein is CASSQAGDGFSQPQHF. This chain uses TRBV4-2 with TRBJ1-5; D remains unclear. This CDR3 has 16 residues. V was cut by 1 base and J by 6 bases, with 16 bases left in between. Germline V gene lookup returns CDR1 LGHNA and CDR2 YNFKEQ.

This rearrangement joins TRBV6-5 to TRBJ1-2; 7 nucleotides agree with TRBD1. CDR1 and CDR2 from the germline V gene are MNHEY and SVGAGI. V shed 6 bases and J 4 bases; nucleotides not matched to a gene: 2. This CDR3 spans 12 amino acids. The CDR3 sequence is CASSQGVYGYTF. The CDR3 coding sequence is TGTGCCAGCAGCCAGGGGGTCTATGGCTACACCTTC.

This chain links TRBV4-2 with TRBJ2-3; 13 bases are a match to TRBD2. After removal of 3 bases from V and 4 bases from J, the junction contained 13 bases not matched to a gene. The CDR3 is made up of 19 amino acids. The germline V gene encodes CDR1 LGHNA and CDR2 YNFKEQ. Written as DNA, the CDR3 is TGTGCCAGCAGCCAGACCGTTAAGACTAGCGGGAGGACGGCAGATACGCAGTATTTT. Protein: CASSQTVKTSGRTADTQYF.

J is TRBJ2-1 and V is TRBV4-3; no clear D. CDR1 and CDR2 from the germline V gene are LGHNA and YSLEER. Trimming left V 4 bases short and J 3 bases short, with 7 bases between. The length of the CDR3 is 13 residues. The DNA for the CDR3 is TGCGCCAGCAGCCCCTCCTTCTACAATGAGCAGTTCTTC. Translation gives CASSPSFYNEQFF.

Remarks on this clone: In the same sample, other DNA sequences code for this CDR3. The rearrangement joins TRBV4-3 to TRBJ1-1; 9 positions match TRBD1. V was clipped by 0 bases and J by 2 bases; unmatched bases: 1. The CDR3 covers 15 residues. Germline lookup yields CDR1 LGHNA and CDR2 YSLEER. As DNA, the CDR3 is TGCGCCAGCAGCCAAGAGGGACAGGGCAACACTGAAGCTTTCTTT. Translation: CASSQEGQGNTEAFF.

The CDR3 DNA is TGTGCCAGCAGTTACGGCTTGAGCGGTAGGGTCGGGGAGCAGTACTTC. As protein: CASSYGLSGRVGEQYF. The V call is TRBV6-2 or TRBV6-3, the J call TRBJ2-7, with D possibly TRBD2 on 5 matching bases. CDR1 and CDR2 (germline): MNHEY, SVGEGT. CDR3 size: 16 residues. V lost 2 bases, J lost 7 bases, and 21 bases lay in between.

This clone occurred a few times. The V and J genes are TRBV6-5 and TRBJ2-7, with TRBD2 matching 7 bases. J was trimmed by 0 bases and V by 5 bases; bases with no gene match: 7. Per germline, CDR1 MNHEY and CDR2 SVGAGI. The CDR3 covers 15 residues. As DNA, the CDR3 is TGTGCCAGCAGTCGCTCGCCTAGCGGCTCCTACGAGCAGTACTTC. The encoded protein is CASSRSPSGSYEQYF.

This chain connects TRBV15 to TRBJ2-2; 13 nucleotides line up with TRBD2. In germline, CDR1 is LNHNV, CDR2 YYDKDF (reference sequence). J lost 5 bases, V lost 4 bases, and 7 bases had no gene match. The CDR3 has 17 residues. The CDR3 DNA is TGTGCCACCAGCAAAAAGTTGACTAGCGGGGGGACCGGGGAGCTGTTTTTT. This codes for CATSKKLTSGGTGELFF.

This clone appeared once. This chain links TRBV25-1 with TRBJ1-2; D possibly corresponds to TRBD1 (6 bases). This CDR3 has 15 residues. V gave up 6 bases and J gave up 5 bases, with 19 bases separating them. Germline V gene data show CDR1 as MGHDK and CDR2 as SYGVNS. DNA of the CDR3: TGTGCCAGCAGGAACTCGCAGGGGATTGGATATGGCTACACCTTC. Protein sequence: CASRNSQGIGYGYTF.

The V and J genes are TRBV4-2 and TRBJ1-1; D is ambiguous. This CDR3 region has 14 residues. V lost 4 bases and J lost 5, with 14 bases in between. CDR1 and CDR2 from the germline V gene are LGHNA and YNFKEQ. CDR3: CASSPGGGWTEAFF. The CDR3 DNA sequence: TGTGCCAGCAGCCCCGGTGGAGGGTGGACTGAAGCTTTCTTT.

In this sample, this clone turned up once. This chain joins TRBV27 and TRBJ2-1; 11 bases align to TRBD2. Looked up from germline, CDR1 is MNHEY and CDR2 is SMNVEV (reference sequence). The CDR3 totals 21 residues. V was clipped by 4 bases and J by 5 bases; unmatched bases: 22. The CDR3 loop is CASSSETETGTSGGFNNEQFF. In nucleotides, the CDR3 is TGTGCCAGCAGTTCAGAAACCGAAACCGGGACTAGCGGAGGCTTTAACAATGAGCAGTTCTTC.

This clone has only one observation. The gene calls are TRBV6-5 and TRBJ2-7, with D possibly matching TRBD2 (6 bases). The CDR3 is 15 amino acids. Germline V lookup: CDR1 MNHEY, CDR2 SVGAGI. With 5 bases removed from V and 6 bases from J, the gap between germline ends came to 20 bases. The DNA for the CDR3 is TGTGCCAGCAGTCCCCTCCGGGACTTCCTCCGCGAGCAGTACTTC. Translated, it gives CASSPLRDFLREQYF.

The rearrangement links TRBV5-4 to TRBJ2-1, with D perhaps matching TRBD2 (5 bases). Germline CDR1 and CDR2: SGHNT and YYREEE (reference sequence). This CDR3 is built from 14 residues. Between the trimmed V and J ends, which lost 4 bases and 2 bases, there was a span of 10 bases. CDR3 DNA: TGTGCCAGCAGCCTCGGGGATGCCTACAATGAGCAGTTCTTC. Translating it yields CASSLGDAYNEQFF.

CDR3 region: CASSLFGGGLDTQYF. The DNA for the CDR3 is TGTGCCAGCAGCTTATTCGGCGGGGGATTGGATACGCAGTATTTT. The genes are TRBV7-2 and TRBJ2-3, with 7 bases lining up with TRBD2. V dropped 2 bases and J dropped 6; count of bases not matched to a gene: 8. The CDR3 covers 15 residues. Germline CDR1 is SGHTA and CDR2 is FQGNSA.

Note on this clone: The sample contains more than one DNA sequence encoding this CDR3. This chain connects TRBV18 to TRBJ2-3; 8 bases align to TRBD2. The CDR3 extends over 14 amino acids. Trimming at V came to 3 bases and at J to 1 base, leaving 0 bases not matched to a gene. The germline V gene has CDR1 KGHSH and CDR2 LQKENI. CDR3 amino acids: CASSPTSGTDTQYF. The CDR3 nucleotides are TGTGCCAGCTCACCGACTAGCGGCACAGATACGCAGTATTTT.

The gene calls are TRBV5-6 and TRBJ2-7; 10 nucleotides align to TRBD1. V gave up 4 bases and J gave up 3 bases; unmatched junction bases: 10. The CDR3 loop spans 16 amino acids. Per the germline V gene, CDR1 is SGHDT and CDR2 is YYEEEE. CDR3 nucleotides: TGTGCCAGCAGCACCCGGGACAGGGGCTACTACTACGAGCAGTACTTC. Translation: CASSTRDRGYYYEQYF.

This clone was found once. This sequence joins TRBV7-9 and TRBJ2-3; D perhaps matches TRBD2 (6 bases). CDR1 and CDR2 (germline): SEHNR, FQNEAQ (reference sequence). This CDR3 has 15 residues. Between the trimmed V and J ends, which lost 6 bases and 0 bases, there was a span of 13 bases. This CDR3 reads CASSPTGSSTDTQYF. In nucleotides, the CDR3 is TGTGCCAGCAGTCCGACCGGGAGTAGCACAGATACGCAGTATTTT.

The V and J genes are TRBV18 and TRBJ2-7, with a tentative D call TRBD2 (5 bases). The germline V gene has CDR1 KGHSH and CDR2 LQKENI. V was cut by 3 bases and J by 5 bases, with 8 bases left in between. This CDR3 spans 12 amino acids. The CDR3 loop reads CASSPGRDEQYF. The DNA for the CDR3 is TGTGCCAGCTCACCCGGGCGGGACGAGCAGTACTTC.

The chain recombines TRBV5-1 with TRBJ1-1; D unresolved. Per germline, CDR1 SGHRS and CDR2 YFSETQ. V lost 0 bases and J 4 bases, leaving 10 bases between the germline ends. The CDR3 runs 14 residues. CDR3 DNA: TGCGCCAGCAGCTTGGGGGAGGCTCGCACTGAAGCTTTCTTT. Amino acids: CASSLGEARTEAFF. The full variable domain, with the rest looked up from reference TRBV5-1 and TRBJ1-1, is KAGVTQTPRYLIKTRGQQVTLSCSPISGHRSVSWYQQTPGQGLQFLFEYFSETQRNKGNFPGRFSGRQFSNSRSEMNVSTLELGDSALYLCASSLGEARTEAFFGQGTRLTVV.

This chain joins TRBV5-1 and TRBJ2-6, with D possibly TRBD1 on 6 matching bases. Germline V gene data show CDR1 as SGHRS and CDR2 as YFSETQ. V was clipped by 4 bases and J by 0 bases, with 11 bases between them. This CDR3 comprises 16 residues. The CDR3 sequence is CASSPGHSSGANVLTF. The CDR3 DNA reads TGCGCCAGCAGCCCGGGACACAGCTCTGGGGCCAACGTCCTGACTTTC.

The rearrangement joins TRBV5-4 to TRBJ1-6; the D gene is possibly TRBD1 (6 bases). This CDR3 spans 16 amino acids. In germline, CDR1 is SGHNT, CDR2 YYREEE (reference sequence). V shed 9 bases and J shed 0 bases, with 16 bases lying between them. CDR3: CATNRDKSSYNSPLHF. CDR3 sequence (DNA): TGTGCCACGAACCGGGACAAAAGCTCCTATAATTCACCCCTCCACTTT.

This rearrangement joins TRBV18 to TRBJ2-2, with a tentative D call TRBD2 (5 bases). Germline lookup yields CDR1 KGHSH and CDR2 LQKENI. V was clipped by 0 bases and J by 2 bases, with 10 bases between them. The CDR3 consists of 16 residues. CDR3 region: CASSPPAGDNTGELFF. CDR3 coding DNA: TGTGCCAGCTCACCACCCGCCGGGGATAACACCGGGGAGCTGTTTTTT.

The chain couples TRBV6-5 to TRBJ1-6; no reliable D call. V dropped 0 bases and J dropped 5 bases, with 5 bases sitting between them. Germline values: CDR1 MNHEY, CDR2 SVGAGI. The CDR3 length is 14 residues. The CDR3, as DNA: TGTGCCAGCAGTTACTCGAGTGATAATTCACCCCTCCACTTT. It specifies CASSYSSDNSPLHF.

The V call is TRBV28, the J call TRBJ1-2; TRBD1 is a possible D gene (5 bases). Trimming removed 3 bases at V and 4 bases at J, with 9 bases between. Germline CDR1 and CDR2: MDHEN and SYDVKM. This CDR3 contains 13 residues. CDR3 residues: CASSFEGVYGYTF. The CDR3 DNA is TGTGCCAGCAGTTTTGAAGGGGTCTATGGCTACACCTTC.

This clone was found once. The chain carries TRBV7-2 and TRBJ1-5, with D maybe TRBD1 (5 bases). The CDR3 loop spans 15 amino acids. With 0 bases removed from V and 3 bases from J, the gap between germline ends came to 9 bases. Germline CDR1 and CDR2: SGHTA and FQGNSA. CDR3 loop: CASSLAGPDNQPQHF. For the CDR3, the DNA is TGTGCCAGCAGCTTAGCGGGGCCAGACAATCAGCCCCAGCATTTT.

This rearrangement joins TRBV3-1 (or the pseudogene TRBV3-2) to TRBJ1-6; TRBD1 aligns across 10 bases. Trimming at V came to 1 base and at J to 8 bases, leaving 2 bases not matched to a gene. Looked up from germline, CDR1 is LGHDT and CDR2 is YNNKEL (reference sequence). This CDR3 spans 15 amino acids. The CDR3 region is CASSQGTGGYSPLHF. CDR3 coding DNA: TGTGCCAGCAGCCAAGGGACAGGGGGTTATTCACCCCTCCACTTT.

This chain connects TRBV28 to TRBJ2-1; D gene uncertain. The length of the CDR3 is 12 residues. The V end lost 7 bases, the J end lost 6 bases, and 10 bases lay between the germline ends. CDR1 and CDR2 (germline): MDHEN, SYDVKM. CDR3 in DNA: TGTGCCAGCACCTCCCCAGGCAATGAGCAGTTCTTC. Protein: CASTSPGNEQFF.

This chain uses TRBV11-3 with TRBJ2-7, with a weak D call TRBD1 (6 bases). The CDR3 runs 13 residues. The V end lost 5 bases, the J end lost 5 bases, and 13 bases lay between the germline ends. The germline gives CDR1 SGHNT, CDR2 YENEEA. CDR3 loop: CASSDTGSHEQYF. CDR3 nucleotide sequence: TGTGCCAGCAGCGACACAGGGAGCCACGAGCAGTACTTC.

The chain carries TRBV7-8 and TRBJ1-1; D perhaps matches TRBD1 (5 bases). Trimming took off 5 bases at V and 8 bases at J, with 12 bases between the two ends. The V gene's germline CDR1 is SGHVS and CDR2 FQNEAQ. The CDR3 has 12 residues. CDR3 amino acids: CASSPQRQEAFF. In nucleotides, the CDR3 is TGTGCCAGCAGCCCCCAGCGACAGGAAGCTTTCTTT. Combining the CDR3 with reference TRBV7-8 and TRBJ1-1 gives the whole variable domain GAGVSQSPRYKVAKRGQDVALRCDPISGHVSLFWYQQALGQGPEFLTYFQNEAQLDKSGLPSDRFFAERPEGSVSTLKIQRTQQEDSAVYLCASSPQRQEAFFGQGTRLTVV.

This chain uses TRBV11-3 with TRBJ2-1, with D maybe TRBD2 (5 bases). The germline CDR1 and CDR2 sequences are SGHNT and YENEEA. There are 15 residues in the CDR3. Trimming pared 5 bases from V and 7 bases from J, leaving 18 bases between. The CDR3 sequence is CASSLKDFWDNEQFF. The CDR3 bases are TGTGCCAGCAGCCTTAAGGACTTTTGGGATAATGAGCAGTTCTTC.